The 27 T cell receptor beta chains given below trace back to one sample, sequenced in a study of blood T cell repertoires in COVID-19. Clones were read by immunoSEQ multiplex PCR, and TCRdb kept only the in-frame ones, dropping some. The sample has fewer than 250,000 clones; around 83% are singletons. Sample: peripheral blood. These receptor sequences come from a man over 45 with active or convalescent COVID-19.

The chain has TRBV10-1 and TRBJ1-2, with D tentatively TRBD1 (5 bases). From germline, CDR1 is WNHNN and CDR2 SYGVQD (reference sequence). The length of the CDR3 is 13 residues. V was clipped by 4 bases and J by 8 bases, with 14 bases between them. CDR3 residues: CASSGGERYGYTF. The CDR3 DNA sequence: TGCGCCAGCAGTGGGGGGGAGAGATACGGCTACACCTTC.

The chain combines TRBV5-1 with TRBJ1-2, with 11 bases matching TRBD1. Germline trimming cut 3 bases from V and 2 bases from J; bases unmatched to any gene: 3. Germline CDR1 is SGHRS and CDR2 is YFSETQ. This CDR3 is built from 15 residues. CDR3 residues: CASSSWTGGNYGYTF. For the CDR3, the DNA is TGCGCCAGCAGCTCCTGGACAGGGGGCAACTATGGCTACACCTTC.

This CDR3 is CASSLTGTGAGELFF. The CDR3 nucleotides read TGTGCCAGCAGCTTAACTGGGACAGGGGCCGGGGAGCTGTTTTTT. This sequence joins TRBV7-3 and TRBJ2-2, with 10 bases matching TRBD1. V was pared by 0 bases and J by 6 bases, with 1 base of the junction left unmatched. CDR3 length equals 15 residues. CDR1 and CDR2 (germline): SGHTA, FQGTGA.

This clone has ten or more counts. The chain carries TRBV6-5 and TRBJ1-6; D ambiguous. This CDR3 is built from 14 residues. Looked up from germline, CDR1 is MNHEY and CDR2 is SVGAGI. V lost 0 bases, J lost 9 bases, and 9 bases lay in between. The CDR3 DNA reads TGTGCCAGCAGTTACTCAGTCCTACCTTCACCCCTCCACTTT. It codes for CASSYSVLPSPLHF.

Here the CDR3 reads CASSLGARNYGYTF. CDR3 bases: TGTGCCAGCTCCCTGGGGGCTCGGAACTATGGCTACACCTTC. This chain joins TRBV2 and TRBJ1-2; maybe TRBD1 (6 bases). Germline V CDR1 and CDR2: SNHLY, FYNNEI. Trimming shortened V by 8 bases and J by 2 bases, and 15 bases separated the two germline ends. The CDR3 has 14 residues.

This chain links TRBV2 with TRBJ1-1, with 7 bases lining up with TRBD1. CDR1 SNHLY and CDR2 FYNNEI come from the germline V gene. The CDR3 covers 13 residues. J gave up 1 base and V 7 bases, and 3 bases lay outside the gene matches. The chain's CDR3 is CASKDRRNTEAFF. As DNA, the CDR3 is TGTGCCAGCAAGGACAGGAGGAACACTGAAGCTTTCTTT.

The rearrangement links TRBV5-6 to TRBJ1-2; 7 positions match TRBD1. The V gene end was trimmed by 4 bases and the J gene end by 4 bases; junction bases not matched to a gene: 7. The CDR3 spans 14 residues. Germline V gene data show CDR1 as SGHDT and CDR2 as YYEEEE. CDR3 in amino acids: CASSKPDRVYGYTF. The CDR3, as DNA: TGTGCCAGCAGCAAACCAGACAGGGTCTATGGCTACACCTTC. The full variable domain, its missing parts supplied by reference TRBV5-6 and TRBJ1-2, is DAGVTQSPTHLIKTRGQQVTLRCSPKSGHDTVSWYQQALGQGPQFIFQYYEEEERQRGNFPDRFSGHQFPNYSSELNVNALLLGDSALYLCASSKPDRVYGYTFGSGTRLTVV.

This clone has a single count. This chain connects TRBV2 to TRBJ1-4, with D perhaps TRBD1 (6 bases). CDR3 size: 13 residues. CDR1 SNHLY and CDR2 FYNNEI come from the germline V gene. Deletions cut 8 bases from V and 4 bases from J, with 11 bases between. DNA of the CDR3: TGTGCCAGCCGGACAGATTATAATGAAAAACTGTTTTTT. This codes for CASRTDYNEKLFF.

The chain combines TRBV6-5 with TRBJ1-2; 8 bases agree with TRBD1. Germline loops: CDR1 MNHEY, CDR2 SVGAGI. The CDR3 sequence is 13 residues long. Trimming removed 5 bases from V and 4 bases from J; junction bases left unmatched: 3. CDR3 DNA sequence: TGTGCCAGCAGTCCAGACAGGGGCTATGGCTACACCTTC. This encodes CASSPDRGYGYTF.

In this sample, this clone turned up a few times. The chain has TRBV19 and TRBJ1-1, with a weak D call TRBD1 (6 bases). V shed 1 base and J shed 7 bases, with 19 bases lying between them. The CDR3 is 16 amino acids. CDR1 is LNHDA and CDR2 is SQIVND in the germline V gene (reference sequence). The CDR3 bases are TGTGCCAGTAGTATAGCCTCCCGGACAGATCCCTATGAAGCTTTCTTT. Its protein product is CASSIASRTDPYEAFF.

V gene TRBV9 combines with J gene TRBJ1-1, with D possibly TRBD1 on 5 matching bases. Per the germline V gene, CDR1 is SGDLS and CDR2 is YYNGEE. The CDR3 is 15 residues long. V lost 3 bases to trimming and J lost 4 bases, with 16 bases between them. The CDR3 nucleotides are TGTGCCAGCAGCGACATCCCCGGGGGGGGCACTGAAGCTTTCTTT. Residues: CASSDIPGGGTEAFF.

Turning to this clone: The identical CDR3 is also encoded by other nucleotide sequences in the sample. This chain joins TRBV7-9 and TRBJ2-5; TRBD2 agrees at 10 bases. V dropped 6 bases and J dropped 2; count of bases not matched to a gene: 6. Germline V gene lookup returns CDR1 SEHNR and CDR2 FQNEAQ (reference sequence). The CDR3 spans 15 residues. This chain's CDR3 is CASSSGTSVQETQYF. The CDR3 region has the DNA TGTGCCAGCAGTTCCGGGACTAGCGTGCAAGAGACCCAGTACTTC. The full variable domain, its missing parts supplied by reference TRBV7-9 and TRBJ2-5, is DTGVSQNPRHKITKRGQNVTFRCDPISEHNRLYWYRQTLGQGPEFLTYFQNEAQLEKSRLLSDRFSAERPKGSFSTLEIQRTEQGDSAMYLCASSSGTSVQETQYFGPGTRLLVL.

The V call is TRBV28, the J call TRBJ1-5; D remains unclear. In germline, CDR1 is MDHEN, CDR2 SYDVKM. Trimming removed 7 bases from V and 2 bases from J, with 9 bases in between. CDR3 size: 13 residues. The CDR3 DNA sequence: TGTGCCAGCACGAGGTGGGGCAATCAGCCCCAGCATTTT. Translated, it gives CASTRWGNQPQHF. Full variable domain (outside the CDR3, taken from reference TRBV28 and TRBJ1-5): DVKVTQSSRYLVKRTGEKVFLECVQDMDHENMFWYRQDPGLGLRLIYFSYDVKMKEKGDIPEGYSVSREKKERFSLILESASTNQTSMYLCASTRWGNQPQHFGDGTRLSIL.

The chain recombines TRBV19 with TRBJ2-1; maybe TRBD2 (5 bases). The ends were cut back, 6 bases at V and 1 base at J, with 7 bases in the middle. CDR1 LNHDA and CDR2 SQIVND come from the germline V gene (reference sequence). This CDR3 region has 13 residues. The CDR3 protein is CASSGVSYNEQFF. As DNA, the CDR3 is TGTGCCAGTAGCGGGGTTTCCTACAATGAGCAGTTCTTC.

V is TRBV5-4 and J is TRBJ2-2, with 10 bases lining up with TRBD1. This CDR3 comprises 17 residues. Germline lookup yields CDR1 SGHNT and CDR2 YYREEE (reference sequence). Trimming removed 0 bases from V and 7 bases from J; junction bases left unmatched: 9. The chain's CDR3 is CASSLAAGQGVGGELFF. In DNA form, the CDR3 reads TGTGCCAGCAGCTTGGCCGCTGGACAGGGGGTCGGCGGGGAGCTGTTTTTT.

The chain links TRBV28 to TRBJ2-5; D is possibly TRBD2 (5 bases). Trimming left V 3 bases short and J 5 bases short, with 10 bases between. Germline lookup yields CDR1 MDHEN and CDR2 SYDVKM. The CDR3 runs 13 residues. The CDR3 bases are TGTGCCAGCAGTTTGAGGAGGCAGGAGACCCAGTACTTC. This sequence encodes CASSLRRQETQYF.

A single count supports this clone. The V gene is TRBV3-1 (or the pseudogene TRBV3-2), the J gene TRBJ2-7, with D tentatively TRBD2 (6 bases). The V gene lost 6 bases and the J gene lost 2 bases, with 14 bases spanning the gap. The germline V gene has CDR1 LGHDT and CDR2 YNNKEL (reference sequence). This CDR3 is 14 amino acids long. The CDR3 protein is CASRGTGRPYEQYF. The CDR3 bases are TGTGCCAGCAGGGGTACGGGGAGGCCCTACGAGCAGTACTTC.

The table lists this clone with a few counts. CDR3 sequence reads: CASSGGQNYEQYF. DNA for the CDR3: TGCGCCAGCAGCGGAGGACAGAACTACGAGCAGTACTTC. The chain uses TRBV5-1 and TRBJ2-7; the D gene is possibly TRBD1 (6 bases). V was shortened by 4 bases and J by 3 bases, with 11 bases between the two germline ends. The CDR3 totals 13 residues. CDR1 SGHRS and CDR2 YFSETQ come from the germline V gene.

This clone was counted only a few times. The J gene is TRBJ2-7, the V gene TRBV5-1; TRBD2 aligns across 8 bases. From germline, CDR1 is SGHRS and CDR2 YFSETQ. CDR3 length: 18 residues. With 4 bases clipped from V and 3 bases from J, the junction kept 18 bases outside the gene matches. The CDR3 DNA reads TGCGCCAGCAGCCCCCTCCCGACTCAAGCGGGAGTTTACTACGAGCAGTACTTC. Encoded protein: CASSPLPTQAGVYYEQYF.

V and J are TRBV15 and TRBJ2-1; 11 bases are shared with TRBD2. Germline loops: CDR1 LNHNV, CDR2 YYDKDF (reference sequence). CDR3 length: 17 amino acids. Trimming took 0 bases from V and 5 from J; bases not matched to a gene: 6. The DNA for the CDR3 is TGTGCCACCAGCAGAGATCTTGGGACTAGCGGTAACAATGAGCAGTTCTTC. This gives the protein CATSRDLGTSGNNEQFF. The entire variable domain, with the rest obtained from reference TRBV15 and TRBJ2-1, is as follows: DAMVIQNPRYQVTQFGKPVTLSCSQTLNHNVMYWYQQKSSQAPKLLFHYYDKDFNNEADTPDNFQSRRPNTSFCFLDIRSPGLGDTAMYLCATSRDLGTSGNNEQFFGPGTRLTVL.

The V and J genes are TRBV10-3 and TRBJ2-7, with 9 nucleotides matching TRBD1. CDR3 length: 14 residues. The germline V gene encodes CDR1 ENHRY and CDR2 SYGVKD. The V segment lost 5 bases and the J segment 0 bases; nucleotides outside the gene matches: 2. The CDR3 loop reads CAISSTGGSYEQYF. CDR3 coding DNA: TGTGCCATCAGTTCGACAGGGGGCTCCTACGAGCAGTACTTC.

CDR3 loop: CASSLALAGGSGELFF. CDR3 bases: TGTGCCAGCAGCTTAGCTCTCGCAGGGGGTTCCGGGGAGCTGTTTTTT. The chain links TRBV11-3 to TRBJ2-2; 7 bases are a match to TRBD1. CDR1 is SGHNT, CDR2 YENEEA, per germline. The CDR3 sequence is 16 residues long. V lost 1 base, J lost 6 bases, and 8 bases stayed unmatched.

In its sample, this clone was seen a few times. The gene calls are TRBV7-2 and TRBJ1-4, with a possible D match to TRBD1 (6 bases). The CDR3 runs to 16 residues. The V and J ends lost 5 bases and 6 bases respectively, with 19 bases between them. CDR1 and CDR2 from the germline V gene are SGHTA and FQGNSA. This chain's CDR3 is CASSPSGGRRDEKLFF. CDR3 DNA: TGTGCCAGCAGCCCCTCCGGGGGGCGAAGGGATGAAAAACTGTTTTTT. The full variable domain, in which reference TRBV7-2 and TRBJ1-4 provide the parts outside the CDR3, is GAGVSQSPSNKVTEKGKDVELRCDPISGHTALYWYRQSLGQGLEFLIYFQGNSAPDKSGLPSDRFSAERTGGSVSTLTIQRTQQEDSAVYLCASSPSGGRRDEKLFFGSGTQLSVL.

The chain recombines TRBV19 with TRBJ1-2; 7 bases align to TRBD1. The CDR3 totals 14 residues. The junction had 9 bases not matched to a gene; V was cut back by 6 bases and J by 5 bases. CDR1 LNHDA and CDR2 SQIVND come from the germline V gene (reference sequence). The CDR3 region has the DNA TGTGCCAGTAGAAGACAGGGTACAAGTTATGGCTACACCTTC. This translates into CASRRQGTSYGYTF.

The chain joins TRBV6-5 to TRBJ2-7; D not certain. CDR3 length: 15 amino acids. V shed 2 bases and J shed 3 bases, with 14 bases lying between them. The germline CDR1 and CDR2 sequences are MNHEY and SVGAGI. The CDR3 bases are TGTGCCAGCAGTTACCTTAGCCGTTCAAACTACGAGCAGTACTTC. It encodes CASSYLSRSNYEQYF.

The V and J genes are TRBV5-1 and TRBJ2-1; D is possibly TRBD2 (6 bases). The CDR3 extends over 16 amino acids. Germline values: CDR1 SGHRS, CDR2 YFSETQ. V dropped 0 bases and J dropped 4 bases, with 14 bases sitting between them. The CDR3 here is CASSLVGGAAYNEQFF. The CDR3 DNA is TGCGCCAGCAGCTTGGTGGGCGGGGCGGCTTACAATGAGCAGTTCTTC.

The chain couples TRBV19 to TRBJ2-2; D possibly corresponds to TRBD2 (6 bases). Trimming removed 6 bases from V and 5 bases from J, with 10 bases in between. CDR1 is LNHDA and CDR2 is SQIVND in the germline V gene (reference sequence). This CDR3 spans 13 amino acids. The CDR3 here is CASREGWTGELFF. The CDR3, as DNA: TGTGCCAGTAGGGAGGGTTGGACCGGGGAGCTGTTTTTT.